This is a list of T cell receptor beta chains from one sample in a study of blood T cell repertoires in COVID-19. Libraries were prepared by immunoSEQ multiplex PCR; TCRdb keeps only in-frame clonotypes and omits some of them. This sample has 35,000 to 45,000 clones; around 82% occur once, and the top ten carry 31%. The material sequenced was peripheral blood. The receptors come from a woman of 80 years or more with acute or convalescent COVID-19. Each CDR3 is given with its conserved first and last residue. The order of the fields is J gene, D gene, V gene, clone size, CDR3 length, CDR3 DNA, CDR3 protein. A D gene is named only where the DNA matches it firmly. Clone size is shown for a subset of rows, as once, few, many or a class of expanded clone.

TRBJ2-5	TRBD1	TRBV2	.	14	TGTGCCAGCAGCGCCGACAGGGGGCGGGAGACCCAGTACTTC	CASSADRGRETQYF
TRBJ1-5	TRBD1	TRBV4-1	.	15	TGCGCCAGCAGCCCGGACAGGGGGGTAGATCAGCCCCAGCATTTT	CASSPDRGVDQPQHF
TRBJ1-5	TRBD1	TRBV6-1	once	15	TGTGCCAGCAGTGAAGTGACAGGGGGCAATCAGCCCCAGCATTTT	CASSEVTGGNQPQHF
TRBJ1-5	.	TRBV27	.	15	TGTGCCAGCAGTTCAACTACCGGGGGCAATCAGCCCCAGCATTTT	CASSSTTGGNQPQHF
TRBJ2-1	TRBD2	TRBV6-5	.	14	TGTGCCAGCAGTCCTAGCGGGGGAAACAATGAGCAGTTCTTC	CASSPSGGNNEQFF
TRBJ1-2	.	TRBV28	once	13	TGTGCCAGCAGTCTCGGACAGTATACCGGCTACACCTTC	CASSLGQYTGYTF
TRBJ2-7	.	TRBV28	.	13	TGTGCCACCCAGGGAAGCCCGAACCACGAGCAGTACTTC	CATQGSPNHEQYF
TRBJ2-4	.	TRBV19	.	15	TGTGCCAGTGGCCGCGGGGGCCAGTTTGGGAACATTCAGTACTTC	CASGRGGQFGNIQYF
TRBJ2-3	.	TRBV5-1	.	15	TGCGCCAGCAGCTTGGATGGAGGGAACACAGATACGCAGTATTTT	CASSLDGGNTDTQYF
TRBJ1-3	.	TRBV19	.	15	TGTGCCAGTAGTCCCAAGACATACTCTGGAAACACCATATATTTT	CASSPKTYSGNTIYF
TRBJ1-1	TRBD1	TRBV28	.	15	TGTGCCAGCAGTACCGCCGGGACAGCGAACACTGAAGCTTTCTTT	CASSTAGTANTEAFF
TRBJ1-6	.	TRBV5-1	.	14	TGCGCCAGCAGCTTGGACGGACAAGGCTCACCCCTCCACTTT	CASSLDGQGSPLHF
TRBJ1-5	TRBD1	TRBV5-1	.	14	TGCGCCAGCAGCACCGGGACAGGGAGTCAGCCCCAGCATTTT	CASSTGTGSQPQHF
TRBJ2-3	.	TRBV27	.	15	TGTGCCAGCAGATTTACCCGAGCGGCCACAGATACGCAGTATTTT	CASRFTRAATDTQYF
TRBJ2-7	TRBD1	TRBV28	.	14	TGTGCCAGCAGTCTACAGGGGATCTCCTACGAGCAGTACTTC	CASSLQGISYEQYF
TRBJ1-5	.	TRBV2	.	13	TGTGCCTCCCGGTCGGCAGGAAATCAGCCCCAGCATTTT	CASRSAGNQPQHF
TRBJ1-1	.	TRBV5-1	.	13	TGCGCCAGCAGCGTGACAGGCAACACTGAAGCTTTCTTT	CASSVTGNTEAFF
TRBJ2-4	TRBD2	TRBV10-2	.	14	TGCGCCAGCGGGGATAGCGGGACCTGGGACATTCAGTACTTC	CASGDSGTWDIQYF
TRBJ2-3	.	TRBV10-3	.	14	TGTGCCATCCGGTCCGGACTGGCTCAAGATACGCAGTATTTT	CAIRSGLAQDTQYF
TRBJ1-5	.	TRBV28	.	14	TGTGCCAGCAGTTCACTTGGAGGCAATCAGCCCCAGCATTTT	CASSSLGGNQPQHF
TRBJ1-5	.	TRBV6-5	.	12	TGTGCCAGCACTCAGTCCAATCAGCCCCAGCATTTT	CASTQSNQPQHF
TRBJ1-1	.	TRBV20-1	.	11	TGCAGTGCTAGTAGCGGGATGGAAGCTTTCTTT	CSASSGMEAFF
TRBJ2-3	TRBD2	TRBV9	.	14	TGTGCCAGCAGCGTAACTAGCGGGAAAGATACGCAGTATTTT	CASSVTSGKDTQYF
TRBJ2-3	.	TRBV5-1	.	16	TGCGCCAGCAGCTCCCCGGGGGGCCCGAATTCAGATACGCAGTATTTT	CASSSPGGPNSDTQYF
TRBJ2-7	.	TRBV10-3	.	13	TGTGCCATCAGTCCCGGGGGAGGTGACGAGCAGTACTTC	CAISPGGGDEQYF
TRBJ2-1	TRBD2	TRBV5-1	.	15	TGCGCCAGCAGAAATTGGGGGGGAGTTTCGGATGAGCAGTTCTTC	CASRNWGGVSDEQFF
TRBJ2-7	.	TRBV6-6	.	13	TGTGCCAGCAGTTACGCGGAAGTGGGCGAGCAGTACTTC	CASSYAEVGEQYF
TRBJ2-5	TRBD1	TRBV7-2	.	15	TGTGCCAGCAGCTCGGGACAGGGCCGCCAAGAGACCCAGTACTTC	CASSSGQGRQETQYF
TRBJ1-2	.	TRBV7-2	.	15	TGTGCCAGCAGCTCTAGCGCAACAGTTAACTATGGCTACACCTTC	CASSSSATVNYGYTF
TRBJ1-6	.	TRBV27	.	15	TGTGCCAGCAGTTTGAGGGGAACGGGAGGTTCACCCCTCCACTTT	CASSLRGTGGSPLHF
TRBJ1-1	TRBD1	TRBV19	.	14	TGTGCCAGTCGACAGGGGGGTACGAACACTGAAGCTTTCTTT	CASRQGGTNTEAFF
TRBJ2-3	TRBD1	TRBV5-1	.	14	TGCGCCAGCAGCCGTACAGGGGGGTCGGTGACGCAGTATTTT	CASSRTGGSVTQYF
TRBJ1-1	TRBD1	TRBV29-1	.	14	TGCAGCGTATCCTCGGGACAGGGGAGCTCGGTAGCTTTCTTT	CSVSSGQGSSVAFF
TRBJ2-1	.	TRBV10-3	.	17	TGTGCCATCAGTGAGTCGAATCGCGGGAACTCCTACAATGAGCAGTTCTTC	CAISESNRGNSYNEQFF
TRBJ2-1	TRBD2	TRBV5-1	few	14	TGCGCCAGCAGCTTGACTAGCGTCTACAATGAGCAGTTCTTC	CASSLTSVYNEQFF
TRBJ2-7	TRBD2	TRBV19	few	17	TGTGCCAGTAGTCGCGGGGGAAAGTGGCTAAATTTCTACGAGCAGTACTTC	CASSRGGKWLNFYEQYF
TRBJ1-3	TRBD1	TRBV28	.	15	TGTGCCAGCCTGATTGACAGGGCGGGGGGAAACACCATATATTTT	CASLIDRAGGNTIYF
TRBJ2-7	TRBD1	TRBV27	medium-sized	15	TGTGCCAGCAAACCTCAGGGACAGGTTTCCTACGAGCAGTACTTC	CASKPQGQVSYEQYF
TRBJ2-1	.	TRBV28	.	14	TGTGCCAGCATCCAGGGGTCGGGATCCAATGAGCAGTTCTTC	CASIQGSGSNEQFF
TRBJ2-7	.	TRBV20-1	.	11	TGCAGTGCTAGCAGTAGCGGAAGGCAGTACTTC	CSASSSGRQYF
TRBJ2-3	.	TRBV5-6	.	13	TGTGCCAGCAGCTTGGTACAAGAAGATACGCAGTATTTT	CASSLVQEDTQYF
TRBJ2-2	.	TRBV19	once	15	TGTGCCAGTAGTATGCCAGGGTACGACACCGGGGAGCTGTTTTTT	CASSMPGYDTGELFF
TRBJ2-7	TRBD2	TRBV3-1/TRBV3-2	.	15	TGTGCCAGCAGCCGACAGGGACTAGCGAGTTCCGAGCAGTACTTC	CASSRQGLASSEQYF
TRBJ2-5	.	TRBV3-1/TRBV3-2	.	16	TGTGCCAGCAGCCATCTTCGGACAGACCAGCAAGAGACCCAGTACTTC	CASSHLRTDQQETQYF
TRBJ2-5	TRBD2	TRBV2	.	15	TGTGCCAGCAGGGTTCTAGCGGGGACCCAAGAGACCCAGTACTTC	CASRVLAGTQETQYF
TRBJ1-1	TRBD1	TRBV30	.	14	TGTGCCTGGAGTGCCCTAGGACAGGGCACTGAAGCTTTCTTT	CAWSALGQGTEAFF
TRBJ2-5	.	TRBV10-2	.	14	TGCGCCAGCAGTGAGCAGGGATTCCAAGAGACCCAGTACTTC	CASSEQGFQETQYF
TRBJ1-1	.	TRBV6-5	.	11	TGTGCCAGCACCGACTACACTGAAGCTTTCTTT	CASTDYTEAFF
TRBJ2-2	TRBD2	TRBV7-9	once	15	TGTGCCAGCAGACTAGCGGGAGTAGGGACCGGGGAGCTGTTTTTT	CASRLAGVGTGELFF
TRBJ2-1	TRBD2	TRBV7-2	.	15	TGTGCCAGCAGCTCGGGAGGGCTAAATTACAATGAGCAGTTCTTC	CASSSGGLNYNEQFF
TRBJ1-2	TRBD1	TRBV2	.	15	TGTGCCAGCAGCGAAGAGAACAGGGGGTTGAGTGGCTACACCTTC	CASSEENRGLSGYTF